The 9 T cell receptor beta chains reported below all come from one sample, sequenced in a study of T cells in Graves' hyperthyroidism and ophthalmopathy (dated by TCRdb to between 2018 and 2021). The library came from multiplex PCR. The instrument was an Illumina HiSeq 2000. The TCR beta CDR3 regions were amplified from RNA transcripts. The first round of RT-PCR for the TCR CDR3 was performed with the HTBI primer set and the Qiagen OneStep RT-PCR kit. The public reads were reanalyzed by TCRdb: fastp trimming at Q25, MiXCR alignment, in-frame beta chains only. Each CDR3 protein appears once, grouped with its most common genes and DNA. The sample has some 690,000 distinct CDR3 sequences on record, 17% of them singletons. Roughly a sixth of the sample is in the top ten clones. The sample consisted of blood. The receptors were sampled from a man aged 50 or older with Graves' hyperthyroidism.

This clonotype was recorded many times. The CDR3 protein is CASSSPGASGASYEQYF. The CDR3 region has the DNA TGTGCCAGCAGCTCACCAGGGGCTAGCGGAGCCTCCTACGAGCAGTACTTC. The genes are TRBV7-8 and TRBJ2-7, with D possibly matching TRBD2 (7 bases). Trimming removed 4 bases from V and 0 bases from J, with 19 bases in between. CDR3 length: 17 amino acids. The germline CDR1 and CDR2 sequences are SGHVS and FQNEAQ.

This clonotype was recorded at least ten times. The V gene is TRBV28, the J gene TRBJ1-2; D is unclear. The V gene's germline CDR1 is MDHEN and CDR2 SYDVKM. Trimming cost V 3 bases and J 3 bases, with 14 bases left between them. There are 15 residues in the CDR3. CDR3 coding DNA: TGTGCCAGCAGTTTCTATGACACCGGGGACTATGGCTACACCTTC. It encodes CASSFYDTGDYGYTF.

The gene calls are TRBV4-1 and TRBJ2-3, with 7 bases identical to TRBD2. Per the germline V gene, CDR1 is MGHRA and CDR2 is YSYEKL. The CDR3 runs 19 residues. Trimming at V came to 2 bases and at J to 2 bases, leaving 16 bases not matched to a gene. CDR3 coding DNA: TGCGCCAGCAGCCAATCTAATAGGGCACTAGCGAGAATCACAGATACGCAGTATTTT. This sequence encodes CASSQSNRALARITDTQYF.

This clonotype was recorded a few times. This chain connects TRBV19 to TRBJ2-2; 11 nucleotides align to TRBD1. Germline CDR1 reads LNHDA; CDR2 reads SQIVND (reference sequence). The CDR3 consists of 15 residues. Unmatched junction bases numbered 4, after V lost 3 bases and J lost 7 bases. As DNA, the CDR3 is TGTGCCAGTAGTATTAGGACAGGGGGCATCGGGGAGCTGTTTTTT. Residues: CASSIRTGGIGELFF.

The rearrangement uses TRBV3-1 and TRBJ1-1; D uncertain. V was trimmed by 6 bases and J by 4 bases, leaving 9 bases between them. From germline, CDR1 is LGHDT and CDR2 YNNKEL (reference sequence). This CDR3 spans 12 amino acids. CDR3 nucleotides: TGTGCCAGCAGAGGAGGAGTCACTGAAGCTTTCTTT. Its protein is CASRGGVTEAFF.

The table lists this clonotype with a few counts. This chain connects TRBV29-1 to TRBJ2-1, with 9 bases aligning to TRBD2. V gave up 1 base and J gave up 9 bases; unmatched junction bases: 7. The CDR3 consists of 14 residues. Germline V lookup: CDR1 SQVTM, CDR2 ANQGSEA. CDR3 amino acids: CSVEGLAVSPEQFF. CDR3 coding DNA: TGCAGCGTTGAAGGACTAGCGGTATCCCCTGAGCAGTTCTTC.

This clonotype was recorded many times. The V and J genes are TRBV7-2 and TRBJ2-7, with 10 bases matching TRBD1. CDR3 length equals 15 residues. Unmatched junction bases numbered 8, after V lost 5 bases and J lost 4 bases. Germline V gene lookup returns CDR1 SGHTA and CDR2 FQGNSA. The CDR3 DNA sequence: TGTGCCAGCAGCCTTCTGACAGGGGGCTCGTACGAGCAGTACTTC. Its protein product is CASSLLTGGSYEQYF.

This clonotype was found many times. This chain uses TRBV30 with TRBJ1-2; a weak D match, TRBD1 (5 bases). CDR1 and CDR2 from the germline V gene are GTSNPN and SVGIG (reference sequence). Trimming pared 0 bases from V and 6 bases from J, leaving 14 bases between. The CDR3 consists of 14 residues. CDR3 protein: CAWSVQGPNHGYTF. The CDR3 DNA follows: TGTGCCTGGAGTGTGCAGGGACCGAATCATGGCTACACCTTC. Using reference TRBV30 and TRBJ1-2 for the parts outside the CDR3, the full variable domain is SQTIHQWPATLVQPVGSPLSLECTVEGTSNPNLYWYRQAAGRGLQLLFYSVGIGQISSEVPQNLSASRPQDRQFILSSKKLLLSDSGFYLCAWSVQGPNHGYTFGSGTRLTVV.

The rearrangement joins TRBV11-1 to TRBJ2-1; tentative D call: TRBD2 (6 bases). V was pared by 0 bases and J by 4 bases, with 16 bases between. Germline CDR1 and CDR2: SGHAT and FQDESV (reference sequence). CDR3 length equals 17 residues. In DNA, the CDR3 is TGTGCCAGCAGCTTAGCGGGCGCGGCGGGATTATACAATGAGCAGTTCTTC. The encoded protein is CASSLAGAAGLYNEQFF.